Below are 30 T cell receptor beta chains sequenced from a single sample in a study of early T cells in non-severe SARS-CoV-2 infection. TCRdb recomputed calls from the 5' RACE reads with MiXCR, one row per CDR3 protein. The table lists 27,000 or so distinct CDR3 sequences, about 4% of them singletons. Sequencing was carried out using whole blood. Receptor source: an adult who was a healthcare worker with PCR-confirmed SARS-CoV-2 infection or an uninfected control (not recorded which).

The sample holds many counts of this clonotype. This CDR3 reads CSASSSEQFF. CDR3 in DNA: TGCAGTGCTAGTTCATCTGAGCAGTTCTTC. The chain employs TRBV20-1 and TRBJ2-1; the D is unclear. V was clipped by 3 bases and J by 9 bases, with 6 bases between them. The CDR3 is 10 amino acids. Germline V CDR1 and CDR2: DFQATT, SNEGSKA (reference sequence).

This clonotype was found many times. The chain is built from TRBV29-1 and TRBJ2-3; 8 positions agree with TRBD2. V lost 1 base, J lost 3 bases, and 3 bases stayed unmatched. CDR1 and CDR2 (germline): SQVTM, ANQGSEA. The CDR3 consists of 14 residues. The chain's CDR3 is CSVEGGTRTDTQYF. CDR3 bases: TGCAGCGTTGAAGGGGGGACTAGAACAGATACGCAGTATTTT.

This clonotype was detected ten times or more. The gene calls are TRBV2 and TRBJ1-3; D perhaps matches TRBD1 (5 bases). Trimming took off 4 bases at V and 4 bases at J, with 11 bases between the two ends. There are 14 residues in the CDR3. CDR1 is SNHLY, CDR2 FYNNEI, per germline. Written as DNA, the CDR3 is TGTGCCAGCAGTGCACAGGAGTTCGGAAACACCATATATTTT. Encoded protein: CASSAQEFGNTIYF.

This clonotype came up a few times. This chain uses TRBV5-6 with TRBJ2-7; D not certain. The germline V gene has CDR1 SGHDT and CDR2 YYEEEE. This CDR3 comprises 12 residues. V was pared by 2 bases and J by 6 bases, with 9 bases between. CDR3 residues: CASSLTQSEQYF. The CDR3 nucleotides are TGTGCCAGCAGCTTAACGCAAAGCGAGCAGTACTTC.

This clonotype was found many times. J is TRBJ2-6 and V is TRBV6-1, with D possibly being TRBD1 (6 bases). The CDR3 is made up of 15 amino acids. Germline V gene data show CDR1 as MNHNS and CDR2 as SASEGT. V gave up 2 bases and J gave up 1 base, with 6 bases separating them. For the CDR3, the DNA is TGTGCCAGCAGTGAACAGGGGTCTGGGGCCAACGTCCTGACTTTC. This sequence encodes CASSEQGSGANVLTF.

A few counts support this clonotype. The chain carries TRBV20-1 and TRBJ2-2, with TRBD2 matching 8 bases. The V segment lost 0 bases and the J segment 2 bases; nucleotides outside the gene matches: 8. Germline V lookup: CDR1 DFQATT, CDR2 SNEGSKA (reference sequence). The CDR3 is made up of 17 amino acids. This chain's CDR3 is CSARDDGAGGNTGELFF. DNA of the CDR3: TGCAGTGCTAGAGATGATGGGGCGGGAGGTAACACCGGGGAGCTGTTTTTT.

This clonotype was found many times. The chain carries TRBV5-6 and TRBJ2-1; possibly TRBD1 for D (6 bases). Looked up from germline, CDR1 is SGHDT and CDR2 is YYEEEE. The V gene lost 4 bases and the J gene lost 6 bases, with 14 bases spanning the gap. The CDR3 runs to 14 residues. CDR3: CASSLPAGANEQFF. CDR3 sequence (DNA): TGTGCCAGCAGCCTACCAGCAGGGGCCAATGAGCAGTTCTTC. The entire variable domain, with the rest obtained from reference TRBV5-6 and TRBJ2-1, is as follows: DAGVTQSPTHLIKTRGQQVTLRCSPKSGHDTVSWYQQALGQGPQFIFQYYEEEERQRGNFPDRFSGHQFPNYSSELNVNALLLGDSALYLCASSLPAGANEQFFGPGTRLTVL.

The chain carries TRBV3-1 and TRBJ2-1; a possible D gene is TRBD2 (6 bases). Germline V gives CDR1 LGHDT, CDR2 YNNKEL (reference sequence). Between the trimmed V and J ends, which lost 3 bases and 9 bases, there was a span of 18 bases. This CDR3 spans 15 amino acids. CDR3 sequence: CASSQKLGGHFEQFF. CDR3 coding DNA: TGTGCCAGCAGCCAGAAATTAGGAGGGCATTTTGAGCAGTTCTTC.

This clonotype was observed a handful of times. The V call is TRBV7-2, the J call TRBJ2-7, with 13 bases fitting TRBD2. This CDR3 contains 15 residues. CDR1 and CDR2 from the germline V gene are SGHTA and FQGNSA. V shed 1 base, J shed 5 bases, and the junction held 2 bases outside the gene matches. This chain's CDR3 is CASSLGTSGSNEQYF. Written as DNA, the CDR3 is TGTGCCAGCAGCTTAGGGACTAGCGGGAGCAACGAGCAGTACTTC. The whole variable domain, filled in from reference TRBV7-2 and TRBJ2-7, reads GAGVSQSPSNKVTEKGKDVELRCDPISGHTALYWYRQSLGQGLEFLIYFQGNSAPDKSGLPSDRFSAERTGGSVSTLTIQRTQQEDSAVYLCASSLGTSGSNEQYFGPGTRLTVT.

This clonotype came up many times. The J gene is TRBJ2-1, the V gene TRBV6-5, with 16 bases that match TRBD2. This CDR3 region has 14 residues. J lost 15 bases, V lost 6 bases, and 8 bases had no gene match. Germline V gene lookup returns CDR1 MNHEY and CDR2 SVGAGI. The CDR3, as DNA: TGTGCCAGCAGCCTGGGACTAGCGGGAGGGCCGTCGTTCTTC. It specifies CASSLGLAGGPSFF.

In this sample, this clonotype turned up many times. The CDR3 loop is CASSLQQDQPQHF. In nucleotides, the CDR3 is TGTGCCAGCTCACTACAACAGGATCAGCCCCAGCATTTT. This chain connects TRBV18 to TRBJ1-5; possible D gene TRBD1, 5 bases. CDR3 size: 13 residues. CDR1 is KGHSH and CDR2 is LQKENI in the germline V gene. V lost 4 bases and J lost 5, with 9 bases in between.

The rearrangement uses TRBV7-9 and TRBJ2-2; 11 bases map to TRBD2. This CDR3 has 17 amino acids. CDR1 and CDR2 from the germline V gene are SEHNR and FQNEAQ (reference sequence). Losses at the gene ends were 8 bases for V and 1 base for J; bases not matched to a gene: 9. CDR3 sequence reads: CASPGTSGQGNTGELFF. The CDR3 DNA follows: TGTGCCAGCCCCGGGACTAGCGGCCAAGGGAACACCGGGGAGCTGTTTTTT. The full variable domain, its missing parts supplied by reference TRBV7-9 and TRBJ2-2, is DTGVSQNPRHKITKRGQNVTFRCDPISEHNRLYWYRQTLGQGPEFLTYFQNEAQLEKSRLLSDRFSAERPKGSFSTLEIQRTEQGDSAMYLCASPGTSGQGNTGELFFGEGSRLTVL.

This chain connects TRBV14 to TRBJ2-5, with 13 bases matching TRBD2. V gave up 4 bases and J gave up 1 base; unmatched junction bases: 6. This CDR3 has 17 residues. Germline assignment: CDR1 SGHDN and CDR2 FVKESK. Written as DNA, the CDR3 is TGTGCCAGCAGCCCTCCCGGGACTAGCGGGACCCAAGAGACCCAGTACTTC. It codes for CASSPPGTSGTQETQYF.

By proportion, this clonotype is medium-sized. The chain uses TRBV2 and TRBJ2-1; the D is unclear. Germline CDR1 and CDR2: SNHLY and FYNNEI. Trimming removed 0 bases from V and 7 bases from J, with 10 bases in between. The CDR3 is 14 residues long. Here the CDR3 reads CASSEAGTSNEQFF. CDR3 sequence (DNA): TGTGCCAGCAGTGAAGCTGGCACATCGAATGAGCAGTTCTTC.

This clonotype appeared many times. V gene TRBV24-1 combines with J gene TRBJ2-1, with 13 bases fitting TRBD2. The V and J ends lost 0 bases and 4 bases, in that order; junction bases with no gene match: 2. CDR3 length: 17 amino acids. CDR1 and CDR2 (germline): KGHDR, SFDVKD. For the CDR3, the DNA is TGTGCCACCAGTGATTTGGGGACTAGCGGGAAGTACAATGAGCAGTTCTTC. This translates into CATSDLGTSGKYNEQFF.

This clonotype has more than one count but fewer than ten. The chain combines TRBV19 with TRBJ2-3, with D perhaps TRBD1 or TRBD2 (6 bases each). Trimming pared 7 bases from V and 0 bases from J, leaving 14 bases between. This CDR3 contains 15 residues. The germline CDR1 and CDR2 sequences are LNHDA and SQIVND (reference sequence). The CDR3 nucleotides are TGTGCCAGTACCAATCGGGGGCCAAGCACAGATACGCAGTATTTT. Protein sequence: CASTNRGPSTDTQYF.

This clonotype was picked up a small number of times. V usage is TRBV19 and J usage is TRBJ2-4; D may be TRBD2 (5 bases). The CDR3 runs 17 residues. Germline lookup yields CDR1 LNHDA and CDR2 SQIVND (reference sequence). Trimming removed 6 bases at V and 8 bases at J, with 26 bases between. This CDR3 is CASSRIPGSRMNDIQYF. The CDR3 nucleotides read TGTGCCAGTAGCCGGATTCCGGGATCCAGGATGAACGACATTCAGTACTTC.

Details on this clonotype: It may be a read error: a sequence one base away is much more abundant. The CDR3 nucleotides read TGCGCCAGCAGGCAAGACGGAGGGACCTCCTACGAGCAGTACTTC. Translated: CASRQDGGTSYEQYF. V and J are TRBV4-3 and TRBJ2-7; weak D call: TRBD2 (6 bases). Per germline, CDR1 LGHNA and CDR2 YSLEER. The CDR3 runs 15 residues.

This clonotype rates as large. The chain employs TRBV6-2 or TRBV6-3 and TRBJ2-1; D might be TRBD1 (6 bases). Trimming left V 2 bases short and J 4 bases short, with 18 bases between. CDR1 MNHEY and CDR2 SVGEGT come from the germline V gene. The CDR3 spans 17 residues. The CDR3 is CASSYESLTGNYNEQFF. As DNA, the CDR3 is TGTGCCAGCAGTTACGAAAGTCTGACAGGCAATTACAATGAGCAGTTCTTC.

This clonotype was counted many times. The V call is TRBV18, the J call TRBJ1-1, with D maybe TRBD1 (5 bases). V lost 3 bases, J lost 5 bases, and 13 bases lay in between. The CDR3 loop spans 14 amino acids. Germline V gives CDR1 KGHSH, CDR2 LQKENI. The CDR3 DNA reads TGTGCCAGCTCACCGAGGGACGATGGGACTGAAGCTTTCTTT. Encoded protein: CASSPRDDGTEAFF.

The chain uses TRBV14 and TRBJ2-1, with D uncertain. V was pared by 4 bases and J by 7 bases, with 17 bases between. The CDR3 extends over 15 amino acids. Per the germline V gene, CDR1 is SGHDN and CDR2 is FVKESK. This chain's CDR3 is CASSPLGSTWNEQFF. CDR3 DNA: TGTGCCAGCAGCCCCCTAGGGTCGACGTGGAATGAGCAGTTCTTC. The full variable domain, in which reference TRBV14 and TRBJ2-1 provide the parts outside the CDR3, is EAGVTQFPSHSVIEKGQTVTLRCDPISGHDNLYWYRRVMGKEIKFLLHFVKESKQDESGMPNNRFLAERTGGTYSTLKVQPAELEDSGVYFCASSPLGSTWNEQFFGPGTRLTVL.

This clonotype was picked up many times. The CDR3 loop is CASSQGTGGMNTEAFF. CDR3 nucleotide sequence: TGTGCCAGCAGCCAAGGGACAGGGGGTATGAACACTGAAGCTTTCTTT. The chain is built from TRBV3-1 and TRBJ1-1; 10 nucleotides line up with TRBD1. Germline values: CDR1 LGHDT, CDR2 YNNKEL (reference sequence). The CDR3 runs 16 residues. V shed 1 base, J shed 0 bases, and the junction held 2 bases outside the gene matches.

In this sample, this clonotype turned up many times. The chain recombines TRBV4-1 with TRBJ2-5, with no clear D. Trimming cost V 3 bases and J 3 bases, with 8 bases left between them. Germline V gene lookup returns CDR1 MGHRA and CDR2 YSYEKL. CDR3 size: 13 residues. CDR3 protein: CASSQGTEETQYF. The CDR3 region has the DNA TGCGCCAGCAGCCAGGGCACGGAAGAGACCCAGTACTTC.

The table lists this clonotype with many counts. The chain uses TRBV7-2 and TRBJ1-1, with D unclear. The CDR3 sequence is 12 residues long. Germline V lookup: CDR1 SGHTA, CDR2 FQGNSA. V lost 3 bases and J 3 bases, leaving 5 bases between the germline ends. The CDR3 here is CASSFGYTEAFF. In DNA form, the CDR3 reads TGTGCCAGCAGCTTTGGGTACACTGAAGCTTTCTTT.

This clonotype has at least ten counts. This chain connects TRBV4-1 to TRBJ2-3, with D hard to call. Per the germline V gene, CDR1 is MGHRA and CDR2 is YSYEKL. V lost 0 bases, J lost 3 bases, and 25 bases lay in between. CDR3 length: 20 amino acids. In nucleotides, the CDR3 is TGCGCCAGCAGCCAAGAGTTGTCACTTTATCCCCCAGCTCGTACAGATACGCAGTATTTT. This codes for CASSQELSLYPPARTDTQYF.

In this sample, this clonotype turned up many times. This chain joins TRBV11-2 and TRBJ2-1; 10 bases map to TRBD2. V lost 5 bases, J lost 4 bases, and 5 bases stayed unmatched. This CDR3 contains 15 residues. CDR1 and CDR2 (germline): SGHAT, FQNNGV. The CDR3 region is CASSLRTSGYNEQFF. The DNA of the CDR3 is TGTGCCAGCAGCCTGAGGACTAGCGGTTACAATGAGCAGTTCTTC.

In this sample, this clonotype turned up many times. CDR3 in DNA: TGCAGCGTTGTAGACAGGGGGCTAGGCGATGAGCAGTTCTTC. This translates into CSVVDRGLGDEQFF. The chain has TRBV29-1 and TRBJ2-1; 10 positions agree with TRBD1. The CDR3 sequence is 14 residues long. The germline CDR1 and CDR2 sequences are SQVTM and ANQGSEA. Trimming cost V 4 bases and J 8 bases; bases outside gene matches: 8.

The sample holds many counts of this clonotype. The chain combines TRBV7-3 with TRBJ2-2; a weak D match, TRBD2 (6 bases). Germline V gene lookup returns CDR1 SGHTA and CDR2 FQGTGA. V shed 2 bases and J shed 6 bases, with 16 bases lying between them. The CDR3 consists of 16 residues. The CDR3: CASSLGGTGVAGELFF. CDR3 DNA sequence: TGTGCCAGCAGCTTAGGCGGGACTGGTGTAGCCGGGGAGCTGTTTTTT.

The CDR3 sequence is CASSRVGAVEAFF. The CDR3 DNA follows: TGTGCCAGCAGCAGGGTCGGGGCGGTTGAAGCTTTCTTT. V gene TRBV21-1 combines with J gene TRBJ1-1; no DNA check was done on the table's D call, TRBD1. TRBV21-1 is listed as a pseudogene. The CDR3 covers 13 residues.

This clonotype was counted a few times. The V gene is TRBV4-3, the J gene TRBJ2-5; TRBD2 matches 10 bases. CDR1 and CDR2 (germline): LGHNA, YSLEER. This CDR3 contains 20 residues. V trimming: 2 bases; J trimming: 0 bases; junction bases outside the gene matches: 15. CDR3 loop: CASSQRFWTSGLPHQETQYF. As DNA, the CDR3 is TGCGCCAGCAGCCAAAGATTTTGGACTAGCGGCCTCCCACACCAAGAGACCCAGTACTTC.